A single TCR beta chain is shown here with its context. The sample belongs to a study of CD8+ T cells in alopecia areata. Extraction and reverse transcription of RNA yielded cDNA as the sequencing template. TCRdb's copy holds only in-frame clones and misses some; the assay was immunoSEQ multiplex PCR. The sample records roughly 100,000 clones, around 40% being singletons. V lost 7 bases and J lost 8, with 8 bases in between. The CDR3 totals 10 residues. Per the germline V gene, CDR1 is MNHNS and CDR2 is SASEGT. Specified treatment: oral pan-JAK inhibitor, 5-10 mg twice daily. The receptor was derived from a human donor with alopecia areata. The V and J genes are TRBV6-1 and TRBJ1-2; no reliable D call. This specimen consisted of CD8+ T cells sorted from blood, obtained at week 24, from a patient treated with tofacitinib. The CDR3 loop reads CASKGNGYTF. CDR3 coding DNA: TGTGCCAGCAAAGGAAACGGCTACACCTTC.